This TCR beta chain was documented in a study of blood T cell repertoires in COVID-19. Study context: Sources were T cells, B-cell-depleted T cells, or PBMCs; the material itself was cDNA or gDNA.

Sequencing was performed with immunoSEQ multiplex PCR; in TCRdb, only in-frame clones are kept and a portion is missing. The sample includes about 180,000 clones, about 83% of them seen just once. Germline V CDR1 and CDR2: MNHEY, SVGAGI. V was trimmed by 4 bases and J by 5 bases, leaving 8 bases between them. This CDR3 is 13 amino acids long. This receptor was identified in a woman in her twenties or thirties who had recovered from COVID-19. The sequenced sample was PBMCs or T cells enriched from blood (not recorded which). The rearrangement uses TRBV6-5 and TRBJ2-2; a possible D gene is TRBD1 (6 bases). CDR3 region: CASSFTGTGELFF. The CDR3 DNA follows: TGTGCCAGCAGTTTTACAGGGACCGGGGAGCTGTTTTTT.